This TCR beta chain derives from a study of shared clonotypes between healthy human individuals. Measured with immunoSEQ multiplex PCR; TCRdb has only the in-frame clones, and not every one. The sample yields about 580,000 clones, 95% to 98% seen once. In the naive CD8 group, cells lacked CD45RO and were positively selected for CCR7, so terminally differentiated effector memory CD45RA+ cells were left out. CDR3 size: 15 residues. With V trimmed by 4 bases and J by 0 bases, 1 base remained unmatched. The germline V gene has CDR1 LGHNA and CDR2 YSLEER. The sequence was collected from a man aged 25-45 years in good health. The gene calls are TRBV4-3 and TRBJ2-2, with 8 positions matching TRBD1. The source material was naive CD8+ T cells sorted from blood. CDR3 in amino acids: CASSLTGANTGELFF. Written as DNA, the CDR3 is TGCGCCAGCAGCCTGACAGGGGCGAACACCGGGGAGCTGTTTTTT.